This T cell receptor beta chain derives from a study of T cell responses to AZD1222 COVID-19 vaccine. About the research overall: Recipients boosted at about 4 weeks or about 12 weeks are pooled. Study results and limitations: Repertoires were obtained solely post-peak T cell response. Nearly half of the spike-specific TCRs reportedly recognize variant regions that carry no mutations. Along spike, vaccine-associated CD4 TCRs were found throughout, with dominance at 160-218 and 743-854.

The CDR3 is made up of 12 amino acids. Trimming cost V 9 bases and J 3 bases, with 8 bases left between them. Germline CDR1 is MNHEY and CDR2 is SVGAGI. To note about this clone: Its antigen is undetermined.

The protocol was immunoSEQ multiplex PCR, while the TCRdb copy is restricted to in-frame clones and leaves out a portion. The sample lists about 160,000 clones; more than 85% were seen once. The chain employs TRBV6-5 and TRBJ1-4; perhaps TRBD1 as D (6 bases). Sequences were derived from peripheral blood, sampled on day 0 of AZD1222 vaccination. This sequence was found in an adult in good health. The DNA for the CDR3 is TGTGCCAGTTCAGGGGCTAATGAAAAACTGTTTTTT. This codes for CASSGANEKLFF.